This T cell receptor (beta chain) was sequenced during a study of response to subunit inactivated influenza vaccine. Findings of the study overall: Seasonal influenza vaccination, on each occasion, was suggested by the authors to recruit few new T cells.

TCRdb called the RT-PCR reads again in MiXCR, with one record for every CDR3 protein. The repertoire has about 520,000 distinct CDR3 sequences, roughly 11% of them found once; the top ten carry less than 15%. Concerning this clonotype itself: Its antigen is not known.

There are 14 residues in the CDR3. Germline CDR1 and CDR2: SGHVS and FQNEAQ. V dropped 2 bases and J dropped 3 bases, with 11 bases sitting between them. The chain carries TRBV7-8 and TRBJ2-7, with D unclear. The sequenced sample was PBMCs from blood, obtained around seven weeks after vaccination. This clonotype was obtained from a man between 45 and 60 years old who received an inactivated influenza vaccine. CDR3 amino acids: CASSLTVGDYEQYF. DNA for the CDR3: TGTGCCAGCAGCTTAACTGTGGGCGACTACGAGCAGTACTTC.